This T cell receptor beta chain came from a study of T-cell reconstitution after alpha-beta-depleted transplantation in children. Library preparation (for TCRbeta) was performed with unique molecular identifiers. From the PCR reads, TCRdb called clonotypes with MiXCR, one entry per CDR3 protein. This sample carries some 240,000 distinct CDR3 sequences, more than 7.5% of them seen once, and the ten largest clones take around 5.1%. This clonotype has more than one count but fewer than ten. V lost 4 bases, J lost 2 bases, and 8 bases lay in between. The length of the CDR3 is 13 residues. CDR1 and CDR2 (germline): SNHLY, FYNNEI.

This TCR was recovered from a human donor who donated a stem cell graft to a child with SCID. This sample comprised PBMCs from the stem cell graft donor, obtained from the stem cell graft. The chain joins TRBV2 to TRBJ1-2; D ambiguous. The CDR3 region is CASSVDGNYGYTF. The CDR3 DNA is TGTGCCAGCAGTGTGGATGGGAACTATGGCTACACCTTC.